These 23 T cell receptor beta chains came from one sample sequenced in a study of cytomegalovirus exposure and HLA in healthy donors. The PCR made use of 60 Vbeta and 13 Jbeta primers. This table comes from immunoSEQ multiplex PCR, and its TCRdb copy is limited to in-frame clones, with some not included. The sample shows about 92,000 clones, roughly 63% of them seen only once. Sequenced: PBMCs. The source is a man aged 45 to 65 in good health and CMV-seronegative.

This chain links TRBV6-4 with TRBJ1-2; D gene uncertain. The CDR3 is made up of 11 amino acids. CDR1 and CDR2 (germline): MRHNA, SNTAGT. V gave up 2 bases and J gave up 4 bases, with 2 bases separating them. CDR3 DNA: TGTGCCAGCAGTGACCTCTATGGCTACACCTTC. It codes for CASSDLYGYTF.

CDR3 nucleotide sequence: TGTGCCATCAGGATTGGGACTAGCGGCGAGACCCAGTACTTC. Translating gives CAIRIGTSGETQYF. This chain joins TRBV10-3 and TRBJ2-5, with 11 bases fitting TRBD2. V lost 6 bases, J lost 5 bases, and 5 bases stayed unmatched. Germline V lookup: CDR1 ENHRY, CDR2 SYGVKD. This CDR3 contains 14 residues.

The rearrangement joins TRBV6-6 to TRBJ1-2, with 7 bases lining up with TRBD1. The CDR3 sequence is 15 residues long. V trimming: 8 bases; J trimming: 6 bases; junction bases outside the gene matches: 15. Looked up from germline, CDR1 is MNHNY and CDR2 is SVGAGI (reference sequence). DNA of the CDR3: TGTGCCAGCCTAACGCTGGACAGGCCCCCGAATGGCTACACCTTC. Its translation: CASLTLDRPPNGYTF.

This chain links TRBV28 with TRBJ1-4; a weak D match, TRBD1 (6 bases). Germline values: CDR1 MDHEN, CDR2 SYDVKM. The CDR3 is 14 amino acids. V dropped 7 bases and J dropped 7 bases, with 16 bases sitting between them. The CDR3 bases are TGTGCCAGCACAATAGGGGGGGCGAGTGAAAAACTGTTTTTT. Encoded protein: CASTIGGASEKLFF.

The genes are TRBV2 and TRBJ1-4, with D tentatively TRBD1 (6 bases). Germline values: CDR1 SNHLY, CDR2 FYNNEI. Deletions cut 5 bases from V and 8 bases from J, with 15 bases between. This CDR3 spans 14 amino acids. The CDR3 bases are TGTGCCAGCAGTAAACAGGGCGGCGGAGAAAAACTGTTTTTT. Translation: CASSKQGGGEKLFF.

In this sample, this clone turned up a few times. The V gene is TRBV30, the J gene TRBJ1-1, with a weak D call TRBD1 (5 bases). CDR1 is GTSNPN, CDR2 SVGIG, per germline (reference sequence). This CDR3 is 13 amino acids long. The V end was cut by 0 bases, the J end by 0 bases, with 5 bases between. CDR3: CAWSVQVNTEAFF. The CDR3 DNA reads as TGTGCCTGGAGTGTACAGGTGAACACTGAAGCTTTCTTT.

This clone was detected once. The chain is built from TRBV27 and TRBJ1-5, with TRBD1 as a possible D gene (5 bases). Trimming stripped 5 bases from V and 2 bases from J, with 10 bases between. The CDR3 is 14 amino acids. Looked up from germline, CDR1 is MNHEY and CDR2 is SMNVEV (reference sequence). The CDR3 sequence: CASSRRGGNQPQHF. The CDR3 nucleotides read TGTGCCAGCAGTCGGCGGGGCGGCAATCAGCCCCAGCATTTT.

J is TRBJ2-1 and V is TRBV5-1, with 7 bases fitting TRBD1. J lost 5 bases, V lost 4 bases, and 3 bases had no gene match. The CDR3 contains 13 residues. Germline V gene lookup returns CDR1 SGHRS and CDR2 YFSETQ. As DNA, the CDR3 is TGCGCCAGCAGCAGGGGGCCCGACAATGAGCAGTTCTTC. Translation: CASSRGPDNEQFF.

This chain uses TRBV5-1 with TRBJ1-2; maybe TRBD1 (6 bases). This CDR3 has 16 amino acids. Between the trimmed V and J ends, which lost 0 bases and 4 bases, there was a span of 16 bases. CDR1 is SGHRS, CDR2 YFSETQ, per germline. This chain's CDR3 is CASSLVSGQGAYGYTF. The CDR3 DNA reads TGCGCCAGCAGCTTGGTGTCGGGACAAGGGGCCTATGGCTACACCTTC.

This clone was observed a handful of times. The chain combines TRBV7-9 with TRBJ2-1; D is unresolved. The V gene lost 2 bases and the J gene lost 0 bases, with 11 bases spanning the gap. CDR1 is SEHNR, CDR2 FQNEAQ, per germline (reference sequence). This CDR3 is 16 amino acids long. The CDR3 here is CASSLSLASSYNEQFF. The CDR3, as DNA: TGTGCCAGCAGCTTATCCTTAGCTAGCTCCTACAATGAGCAGTTCTTC. Full variable domain (missing parts from reference TRBV7-9 and TRBJ2-1): DTGVSQNPRHKITKRGQNVTFRCDPISEHNRLYWYRQTLGQGPEFLTYFQNEAQLEKSRLLSDRFSAERPKGSFSTLEIQRTEQGDSAMYLCASSLSLASSYNEQFFGPGTRLTVL.

The genes are TRBV2 and TRBJ2-3; 8 positions match TRBD1. Germline V gene sequence: CDR1 SNHLY, CDR2 FYNNEI. This CDR3 has 14 residues. V dropped 6 bases and J dropped 7; count of bases not matched to a gene: 9. The CDR3 nucleotides are TGTGCCAGCAGATACAGGGGGGAGGAGTATACGCAGTATTTT. This gives the protein CASRYRGEEYTQYF.

CDR3 sequence (DNA): TGCGCCAGCAGCTTGGGCGGCAGGGGGCCGGCCAATGAGCAGTTCTTC. This gives the protein CASSLGGRGPANEQFF. This chain joins TRBV5-1 and TRBJ2-1; TRBD1 matches 8 bases. Germline V CDR1 and CDR2: SGHRS, YFSETQ. Trimming cost V 0 bases and J 6 bases; bases outside gene matches: 8. The CDR3 has 16 amino acids.

The rearrangement joins TRBV4-1 to TRBJ2-6; tentatively, D is TRBD1 (6 bases). V lost 0 bases and J 2 bases, leaving 8 bases between the germline ends. CDR1 and CDR2 from the germline V gene are MGHRA and YSYEKL. The CDR3 sequence is 16 residues long. The CDR3 nucleotides are TGCGCCAGCAGCCAAGATAACAGGGCTGGGGCCAACGTCCTGACTTTC. Its protein product is CASSQDNRAGANVLTF.

The chain uses TRBV4-2 and TRBJ2-1, with 12 bases matching TRBD1. Per germline, CDR1 LGHNA and CDR2 YNFKEQ. The J segment lost 0 bases and the V segment lost 5 bases, leaving 2 bases of the junction unmatched. The CDR3 totals 16 residues. This CDR3 is CASSGTGGYSYNEQFF. The DNA of the CDR3 is TGTGCCAGCAGCGGGACAGGGGGCTACTCCTACAATGAGCAGTTCTTC.

This clone was counted a few times. The rearrangement joins TRBV7-9 to TRBJ2-7; 7 bases are a match to TRBD1. Germline assignment: CDR1 SEHNR and CDR2 FQNEAQ (reference sequence). With V trimmed by 6 bases and J by 0 bases, 5 bases remained unmatched. The CDR3 is 14 residues long. CDR3: CASRTTGSSYEQYF. In nucleotides, the CDR3 is TGTGCCAGCAGAACGACAGGGAGCTCCTACGAGCAGTACTTC.

CDR3 amino acids: CASSQEDRQGRGYTF. The DNA for the CDR3 is TGCGCCAGCAGCCAAGAGGATCGACAGGGCCGCGGCTACACCTTC. The chain has TRBV4-3 and TRBJ1-2; TRBD1 matches at 7 bases. Germline CDR1 reads LGHNA; CDR2 reads YSLEER. This CDR3 contains 15 residues. V gave up 0 bases and J gave up 8 bases; unmatched junction bases: 9.

This clone appeared once. The chain links TRBV5-4 to TRBJ2-2; 8 nucleotides align to TRBD2. The trim removed 1 base at V and 2 bases at J, leaving 4 bases unmatched. The germline V gene encodes CDR1 SGHNT and CDR2 YYREEE (reference sequence). The CDR3 spans 16 residues. DNA for the CDR3: TGTGCCAGCAGCTTGCGGGGGGGCCTAAACACCGGGGAGCTGTTTTTT. The encoded protein is CASSLRGGLNTGELFF.

This chain joins TRBV4-1 and TRBJ1-1; 7 positions match TRBD1. This CDR3 region has 14 residues. Germline lookup yields CDR1 MGHRA and CDR2 YSYEKL. Unmatched junction bases numbered 3, after V lost 2 bases and J lost 3 bases. The DNA for the CDR3 is TGCGCCAGCAGCCAAACCGGACAGGACACTGAAGCTTTCTTT. It encodes CASSQTGQDTEAFF.

V usage is TRBV7-9 and J usage is TRBJ1-5; D possibly corresponds to TRBD1 (6 bases). Germline V gene sequence: CDR1 SEHNR, CDR2 FQNEAQ (reference sequence). The CDR3 has 17 residues. Between the trimmed V and J ends, which lost 0 bases and 6 bases, there was a span of 18 bases. CDR3 nucleotides: TGTGCCAGCAGCTTAGCGTATAAAGAGGGGGAGGGTCAGCCCCAGCATTTT. Its translation: CASSLAYKEGEGQPQHF.

The table lists this clone with a few counts. This chain joins TRBV6-6 and TRBJ1-4; D possibly corresponds to TRBD1 (5 bases). V shed 2 bases and J shed 7 bases, with 8 bases lying between them. The CDR3 contains 13 residues. In germline, CDR1 is MNHNY, CDR2 SVGAGI (reference sequence). CDR3 sequence: CASSYGGGEKLFF. CDR3 bases: TGTGCCAGCAGTTACGGGGGAGGTGAAAAACTGTTTTTT.

The chain is built from TRBV11-2 and TRBJ1-1, with 7 nucleotides matching TRBD1. Germline V CDR1 and CDR2: SGHAT, FQNNGV. The CDR3 runs to 16 residues. J was trimmed by 0 bases and V by 0 bases; bases with no gene match: 4. The CDR3 bases are TGTGCCAGCAGCTTAGACGACAGGGTGCTGAACACTGAAGCTTTCTTT. It encodes CASSLDDRVLNTEAFF.

V gene TRBV20-1 combines with J gene TRBJ1-2; D is ambiguous. The V end lost 3 bases, the J end lost 3 bases, and 5 bases lay between the germline ends. Germline CDR1 is DFQATT and CDR2 is SNEGSKA (reference sequence). The CDR3 is made up of 11 amino acids. The CDR3 coding sequence is TGCAGTGCTAGCCAGTACTATGGCTACACCTTC. This codes for CSASQYYGYTF.

V gene TRBV7-2 combines with J gene TRBJ2-7; tentative D call: TRBD1 (7 bases). Trimming removed 4 bases at V and 5 bases at J, with 15 bases between. The CDR3 has 14 residues. CDR1 and CDR2 from the germline V gene are SGHTA and FQGNSA. In DNA form, the CDR3 reads TGTGCCAGCAGCTCCCGGGCGGGGACAGACGAGCAGTACGTC. As protein: CASSSRAGTDEQYV.